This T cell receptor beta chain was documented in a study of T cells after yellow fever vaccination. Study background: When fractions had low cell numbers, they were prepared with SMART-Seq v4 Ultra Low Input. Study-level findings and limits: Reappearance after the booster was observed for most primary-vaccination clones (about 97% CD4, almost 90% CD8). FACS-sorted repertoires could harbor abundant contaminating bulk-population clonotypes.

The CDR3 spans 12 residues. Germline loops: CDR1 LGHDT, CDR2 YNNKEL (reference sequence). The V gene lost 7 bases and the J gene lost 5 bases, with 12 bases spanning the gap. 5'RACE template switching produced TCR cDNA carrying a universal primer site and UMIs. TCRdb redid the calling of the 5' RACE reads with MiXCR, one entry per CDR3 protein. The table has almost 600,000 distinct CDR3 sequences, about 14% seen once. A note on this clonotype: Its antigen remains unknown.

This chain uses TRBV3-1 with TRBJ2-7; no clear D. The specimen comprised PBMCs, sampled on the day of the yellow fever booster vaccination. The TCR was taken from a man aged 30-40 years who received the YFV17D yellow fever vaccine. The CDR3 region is CASKAPGNEQYF. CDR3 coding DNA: TGTGCCAGCAAAGCCCCCGGAAACGAGCAGTACTTC.